Each of the 9 T cell receptor beta chains below was sequenced from the same sample in a study of blood T cell repertoires in COVID-19. This table comes from immunoSEQ multiplex PCR, and its TCRdb copy is limited to in-frame clones, with some not included. This sample has some 280,000 clones, with around nine tenths found just once. The specimen sequenced was peripheral blood. Receptors originate from an older woman with acute or convalescent COVID-19.

The J gene is TRBJ2-1, the V gene TRBV27; 8 bases are a match to TRBD1. Germline loops: CDR1 MNHEY, CDR2 SMNVEV (reference sequence). The length of the CDR3 is 15 residues. V trimming: 5 bases; J trimming: 2 bases; junction bases outside the gene matches: 5. The CDR3: CASSLGTGPYNEQFF. The CDR3, as DNA: TGTGCCAGCAGTCTGGGGACAGGACCCTACAATGAGCAGTTCTTC.

The chain couples TRBV20-1 to TRBJ1-5; 7 nucleotides line up with TRBD1. Germline V gene sequence: CDR1 DFQATT, CDR2 SNEGSKA (reference sequence). The CDR3 has 14 residues. The trim removed 3 bases at V and 4 bases at J, leaving 6 bases unmatched. CDR3 bases: TGCAGTGCTAGTTTACAGGGGCTGAATCAGCCCCAGCATTTT. This translates into CSASLQGLNQPQHF.

V and J are TRBV29-1 and TRBJ2-5; D is perhaps TRBD1 (5 bases). V was shortened by 7 bases and J by 2 bases, with 11 bases between the two germline ends. The germline V gene encodes CDR1 SQVTM and CDR2 ANQGSEA. The CDR3 is 12 amino acids. CDR3 sequence: CSARNRQETQYF. The CDR3 bases are TGCAGCGCTCGTAACAGGCAAGAGACCCAGTACTTC. The variable domain in full, with the rest retrieved from reference TRBV29-1 and TRBJ2-5, is SAVISQKPSRDICQRGTSLTIQCQVDSQVTMMFWYRQQPGQSLTLIATANQGSEATYESGFVIDKFPISRPNLTFSTLTVSNMSPEDSSIYLCSARNRQETQYFGPGTRLLVL.

The chain uses TRBV4-1 and TRBJ2-5; TRBD2 matches at 7 bases. The CDR3 length is 15 residues. Germline V lookup: CDR1 MGHRA, CDR2 YSYEKL. Losses at the gene ends were 0 bases for V and 6 bases for J; bases not matched to a gene: 7. CDR3 residues: CASSQEATSLKTQYF. CDR3 nucleotides: TGCGCCAGCAGCCAAGAGGCGACTAGCTTGAAGACCCAGTACTTC.

The gene calls are TRBV19 and TRBJ1-1; D is unresolved. The V and J ends lost 7 bases and 0 bases respectively, with 9 bases between them. CDR1 is LNHDA and CDR2 is SQIVND in the germline V gene (reference sequence). The CDR3 is made up of 13 amino acids. The CDR3 region has the DNA TGTGCCAGTAACCAACTCATGAACACTGAAGCTTTCTTT. The encoded protein is CASNQLMNTEAFF.

The rearrangement uses TRBV15 and TRBJ1-2; no clear D gene. CDR3 length: 16 residues. The germline V gene has CDR1 LNHNV and CDR2 YYDKDF (reference sequence). V was pared by 0 bases and J by 8 bases, with 19 bases between. CDR3 DNA: TGTGCCACCAGCAGAGATCTGGGAGGCGCCCCGACGGGCTACACCTTC. Protein product: CATSRDLGGAPTGYTF.

The chain recombines TRBV7-3 with TRBJ1-2; D gene uncertain. The germline CDR1 and CDR2 sequences are SGHTA and FQGTGA. CDR3 size: 14 residues. The V end was cut by 5 bases, the J end by 2 bases, with 12 bases between. CDR3 sequence (DNA): TGTGCCAGCAGCCCCTCGACGGGAAACTATGGCTACACCTTC. Translated: CASSPSTGNYGYTF.

This clone came up a few times. V is TRBV19 and J is TRBJ1-6; D is possibly TRBD1 (5 bases). V lost 5 bases, J lost 2 bases, and 13 bases lay in between. CDR1 is LNHDA and CDR2 is SQIVND in the germline V gene (reference sequence). The CDR3 is 16 residues long. The CDR3 nucleotides are TGTGCCAGTAGTTCCCATACGACAGCCTATAATTCACCCCTCCACTTT. Translating it yields CASSSHTTAYNSPLHF.

DNA of the CDR3: TGTGCCAGCAGCCAAAGGGGCGGCCGCTCGGATGAGCAGTTCTTC. Its protein product is CASSQRGGRSDEQFF. This sequence joins TRBV3-1 (or the pseudogene TRBV3-2) and TRBJ2-1, with D possibly TRBD1 on 5 matching bases. The V gene lost 2 bases and the J gene lost 8 bases, with 16 bases spanning the gap. Germline values: CDR1 LGHDT, CDR2 YNNKEL (reference sequence). This CDR3 has 15 residues.